These 9 T cell receptor beta chains came from one sample sequenced in a study of technical replicates of blood from a handful of donors. Generated by immunoSEQ multiplex PCR, the TCRdb table keeps only in-frame clones and is missing some. The repertoire holds some 69,000 clones, with over 80% as singletons. Sample: PBMCs. All receptors come from a human donor in good health. Some clones in this sample may be carry-over from other donors' samples.

This chain joins TRBV19 and TRBJ2-1; 9 nucleotides line up with TRBD2. The CDR3 totals 18 residues. Trimming cost V 4 bases and J 8 bases; bases outside gene matches: 18. Germline loops: CDR1 LNHDA, CDR2 SQIVND (reference sequence). CDR3 in DNA: TGTGCCAGTAGTACGGGACTAGCAGTCAAGCTCCTACATGATGAGCAGTTCTTC. This codes for CASSTGLAVKLLHDEQFF.

This rearrangement joins TRBV5-1 to TRBJ1-2; 11 bases line up with TRBD1. Germline CDR1 and CDR2: SGHRS and YFSETQ. V trimming: 4 bases; J trimming: 8 bases; junction bases outside the gene matches: 7. This CDR3 is built from 14 residues. The CDR3, as DNA: TGCGCCAGCAGCCGGGACAGGGGGACCTGGGGCTACACCTTC. It encodes CASSRDRGTWGYTF.

This chain links TRBV6-6 with TRBJ1-6, with D perhaps matching TRBD1 (6 bases). Trimming removed 10 bases at V and 9 bases at J, with 16 bases between. This CDR3 comprises 13 residues. In germline, CDR1 is MNHNY, CDR2 SVGAGI (reference sequence). The CDR3: CAICITGTSPLHF. In nucleotides, the CDR3 is TGTGCCATCTGCATTACAGGGACTTCACCCCTCCACTTT.

This rearrangement joins TRBV5-1 to TRBJ2-3; 7 bases fit TRBD2. The CDR3 covers 15 residues. After removal of 0 bases from V and 4 bases from J, the junction contained 5 bases not matched to a gene. Germline-derived CDR1 and CDR2 are SGHRS and YFSETQ. The CDR3 region is CASSLEGGSADTQYF. DNA for the CDR3: TGCGCCAGCAGCTTGGAGGGCGGGAGCGCAGATACGCAGTATTTT.

This clone was picked up one time. The identical CDR3 is also encoded by other nucleotide sequences in the sample. The rearrangement links TRBV5-6 to TRBJ2-7, with 11 bases fitting TRBD2. Germline V gene sequence: CDR1 SGHDT, CDR2 YYEEEE. CDR3 length equals 15 residues. J lost 2 bases, V lost 4 bases, and 5 bases had no gene match. The CDR3 DNA is TGTGCCAGCAGCCTGGGGACTAGCGGTCCCTACGAGCAGTACTTC. The encoded protein is CASSLGTSGPYEQYF.

The CDR3 here is CASSRSTSTDTQYF. The CDR3 region has the DNA TGCGCCAGCAGCCGGTCTACTAGCACAGATACGCAGTATTTT. The gene calls are TRBV5-1 and TRBJ2-3; no clear D. V was cut by 4 bases and J by 0 bases, with 9 bases left in between. Per the germline V gene, CDR1 is SGHRS and CDR2 is YFSETQ. The CDR3 has 14 residues. The whole variable domain, remainder taken from reference TRBV5-1 and TRBJ2-3, is KAGVTQTPRYLIKTRGQQVTLSCSPISGHRSVSWYQQTPGQGLQFLFEYFSETQRNKGNFPGRFSGRQFSNSRSEMNVSTLELGDSALYLCASSRSTSTDTQYFGPGTRLTVL.

The CDR3 protein is CASSWAYLNEQFF. CDR3 coding DNA: TGTGCCAGCAGCTGGGCCTATTTGAATGAGCAGTTCTTC. The chain combines TRBV7-9 with TRBJ2-1; D unclear. The V gene lost 4 bases and the J gene lost 7 bases, with 11 bases spanning the gap. The CDR3 extends over 13 amino acids. CDR1 and CDR2 from the germline V gene are SEHNR and FQNEAQ (reference sequence).

This clone was seen just once. The chain recombines TRBV27 with TRBJ2-1; 8 nucleotides match TRBD2. The ends lost 3 bases at V and 2 bases at J; junction bases unmatched: 6. The V gene's germline CDR1 is MNHEY and CDR2 SMNVEV (reference sequence). This CDR3 is built from 16 residues. This CDR3 is CASSLTGTSPYNEQFF. Written as DNA, the CDR3 is TGTGCCAGCAGTTTGACCGGGACTAGTCCCTACAATGAGCAGTTCTTC.

On this clone: Other DNA sequences within the sample encode an identical CDR3. The chain combines TRBV18 with TRBJ2-5; D possibly corresponds to TRBD1 (5 bases). The CDR3 loop spans 13 amino acids. Germline CDR1 KGHSH, CDR2 LQKENI. V lost 2 bases and J 5 bases, leaving 9 bases between the germline ends. Here the CDR3 DNA reads TGTGCCAGCTCACCAGGGGCCGAGGAGACCCAGTACTTC. Its translation: CASSPGAEETQYF. The full variable domain, with the rest looked up from reference TRBV18 and TRBJ2-5, is NAGVMQNPRHLVRRRGQEARLRCSPMKGHSHVYWYRQLPEEGLKFMVYLQKENIIDESGMPKERFSAEFPKEGPSILRIQQVVRGDSAAYFCASSPGAEETQYFGPGTRLLVL.